This is a list of T cell receptor beta chains from one sample in a study of blood T cell repertoires in COVID-19. Some clones are missing from TCRdb's copy, which holds only in-frame ones; the method was immunoSEQ multiplex PCR. This sample has some 220,000 clones; 70% to 90% occur once, and the top ten carry about 2.4%. The sample comprised peripheral blood. The receptors originated from a woman between 70 and 85 years old with COVID-19, enrolled during active disease. Both conserved end residues are part of each CDR3. D genes are given only for firm matches. Some rows have no size entry. The others give once, few or many, or a class for an expanded clone.

v_call	clone_size	d_call	j_call	cdr3_aa	cdr3_nt
TRBV9	.	TRBD2	TRBJ2-3	CASSGLAGGSWGPQYF	TGTGCCAGCAGCGGCTTAGCGGGAGGCTCGTGGGGCCCGCAGTATTTT
TRBV11-2	.	TRBD1	TRBJ1-2	CASSPGGGQGAGGYTF	TGTGCCAGCAGCCCCGGGGGTGGACAGGGGGCTGGTGGCTACACCTTC
TRBV9	.	.	TRBJ2-2	CASGREDTGELFF	TGTGCCAGCGGCAGGGAAGACACCGGGGAGCTGTTTTTT
TRBV2	few	TRBD1	TRBJ1-3	CASSAEGQGGNTIYF	TGTGCCAGCAGTGCCGAGGGACAGGGGGGAAACACCATATATTTT
TRBV7-2	.	.	TRBJ2-5	CASSSTAGHQETQYF	TGTGCCAGCAGCTCAACGGCGGGGCACCAAGAGACCCAGTACTTC
TRBV10-3	.	.	TRBJ1-1	CAISDGQENTEAFF	TGTGCCATCAGTGATGGCCAGGAGAACACTGAAGCTTTCTTT
TRBV6-1	once	.	TRBJ1-5	CASSEGETGLPNQPQHF	TGTGCCAGCAGTGAAGGCGAGACAGGTTTGCCCAATCAGCCCCAGCATTTT
TRBV7-3	few	TRBD2	TRBJ2-7	CASSPRAGGFNEQYF	TGTGCCAGCAGCCCTAGAGCGGGAGGCTTTAACGAGCAGTACTTC
TRBV13	.	.	TRBJ1-1	CASSLGREETEAFF	TGTGCCAGCAGCTTAGGCAGGGAGGAGACTGAAGCTTTCTTT
TRBV7-2	once	TRBD2	TRBJ2-7	CASSFSSGRDEQYF	TGTGCCAGCAGCTTTTCTAGCGGGAGGGACGAGCAGTACTTC
TRBV7-6	.	.	TRBJ2-7	CASSLAGDRFYEQYF	TGTGCCAGCAGCTTAGCGGGAGACCGATTCTACGAGCAGTACTTC